This T cell receptor beta chain was recovered during a study of cytomegalovirus exposure and HLA in healthy donors. Study-wide results and caveats: The study flagged 150 to 200 TCR beta chains as cytomegalovirus-associated. According to reports, the classifier identified cytomegalovirus status with high specificity and sensitivity. A subsequent analysis found that TCR clusters from the first cohort also tended to co-occur in the 90 to 150 validation repertoires, with approximately 95% of cluster scores above 0.

This table comes from immunoSEQ multiplex PCR, and its TCRdb copy is limited to in-frame clones, with some not included. The table shows 100,000 to 150,000 clones, with 88% occurring only once. Regarding this clone: Its antigen remains unidentified.

The sequence was obtained from a young man in good health and CMV-seronegative. The source material was PBMCs.

The CDR3 DNA follows: TGTGCCAGCAATAGAATTCCAAGCAATCAGCCCCAGCATTTT. Protein sequence: CASNRIPSNQPQHF. The chain employs TRBV27 and TRBJ1-5; no definite D call. CDR3 length equals 14 residues. Trimming removed 7 bases from V and 1 base from J, with 11 bases in between. The germline V gene encodes CDR1 MNHEY and CDR2 SMNVEV (reference sequence).